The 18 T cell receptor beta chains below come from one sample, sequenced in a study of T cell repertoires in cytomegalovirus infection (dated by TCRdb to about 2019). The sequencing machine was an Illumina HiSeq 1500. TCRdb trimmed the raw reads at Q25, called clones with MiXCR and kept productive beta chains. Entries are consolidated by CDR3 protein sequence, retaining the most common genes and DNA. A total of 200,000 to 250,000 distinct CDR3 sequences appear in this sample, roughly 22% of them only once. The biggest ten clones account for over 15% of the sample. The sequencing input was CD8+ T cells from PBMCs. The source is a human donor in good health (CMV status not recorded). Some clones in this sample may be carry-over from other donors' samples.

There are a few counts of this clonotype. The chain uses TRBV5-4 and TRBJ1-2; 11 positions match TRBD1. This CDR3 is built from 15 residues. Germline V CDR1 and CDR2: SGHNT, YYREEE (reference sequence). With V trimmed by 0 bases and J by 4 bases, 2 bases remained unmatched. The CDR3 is CASSLGGQGVYGYTF. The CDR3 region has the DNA TGTGCCAGCAGCTTGGGGGGACAGGGGGTCTATGGCTACACCTTC.

CDR3 sequence reads: CASSVTTYTEAFF. CDR3 bases: TGTGCCAGCAGCGTAACGACCTACACTGAAGCTTTCTTT. The chain employs TRBV11-2 and TRBJ1-1, with D uncertain. This CDR3 is built from 13 residues. The germline gives CDR1 SGHAT, CDR2 FQNNGV. V was pared by 5 bases and J by 3 bases, with 10 bases between.

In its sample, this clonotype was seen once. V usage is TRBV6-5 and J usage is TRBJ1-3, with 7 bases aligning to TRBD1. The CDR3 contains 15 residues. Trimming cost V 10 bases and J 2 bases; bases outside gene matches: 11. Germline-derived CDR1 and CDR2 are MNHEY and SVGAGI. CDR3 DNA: TGTGCCACAAGCGACAGGGTGGTTCCTGGAAACACCATATATTTT. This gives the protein CATSDRVVPGNTIYF.

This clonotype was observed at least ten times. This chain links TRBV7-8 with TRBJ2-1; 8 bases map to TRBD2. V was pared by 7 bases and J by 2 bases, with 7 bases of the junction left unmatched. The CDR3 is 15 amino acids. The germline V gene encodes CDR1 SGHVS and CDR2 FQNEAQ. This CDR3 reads CASTERGITYNEQFF. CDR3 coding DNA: TGTGCCAGCACTGAGCGGGGGATTACCTACAATGAGCAGTTCTTC. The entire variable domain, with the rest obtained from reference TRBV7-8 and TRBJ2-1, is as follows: GAGVSQSPRYKVAKRGQDVALRCDPISGHVSLFWYQQALGQGPEFLTYFQNEAQLDKSGLPSDRFFAERPEGSVSTLKIQRTQQEDSAVYLCASTERGITYNEQFFGPGTRLTVL.

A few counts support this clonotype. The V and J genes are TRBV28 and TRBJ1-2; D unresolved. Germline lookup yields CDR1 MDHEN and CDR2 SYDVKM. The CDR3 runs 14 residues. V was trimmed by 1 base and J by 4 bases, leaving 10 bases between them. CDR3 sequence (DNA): TGTGCCAGCAGTTTATTGGAAGGCCGCTATGGCTACACCTTC. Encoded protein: CASSLLEGRYGYTF.

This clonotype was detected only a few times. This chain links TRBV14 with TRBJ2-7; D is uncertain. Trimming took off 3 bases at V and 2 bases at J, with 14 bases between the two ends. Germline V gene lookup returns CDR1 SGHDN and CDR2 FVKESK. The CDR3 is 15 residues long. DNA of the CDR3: TGTGCCAGCAGCCACCTAAGCAACCACCCCTACGAGCAGTACTTC. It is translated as CASSHLSNHPYEQYF.

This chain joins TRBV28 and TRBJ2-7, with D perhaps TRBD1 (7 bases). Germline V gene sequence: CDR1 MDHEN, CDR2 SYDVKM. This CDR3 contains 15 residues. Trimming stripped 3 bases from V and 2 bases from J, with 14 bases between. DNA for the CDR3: TGTGCCAGCAGTTTCAGGGGGAGGTTGGCCTACGAGCAGTACTTC. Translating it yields CASSFRGRLAYEQYF.

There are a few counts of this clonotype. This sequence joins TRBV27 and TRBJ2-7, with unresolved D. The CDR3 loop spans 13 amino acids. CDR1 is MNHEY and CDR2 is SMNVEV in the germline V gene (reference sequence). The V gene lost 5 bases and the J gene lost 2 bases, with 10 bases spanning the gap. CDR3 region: CASSVTKTYEQYF. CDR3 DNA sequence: TGTGCCAGCAGTGTTACAAAAACCTACGAGCAGTACTTC.

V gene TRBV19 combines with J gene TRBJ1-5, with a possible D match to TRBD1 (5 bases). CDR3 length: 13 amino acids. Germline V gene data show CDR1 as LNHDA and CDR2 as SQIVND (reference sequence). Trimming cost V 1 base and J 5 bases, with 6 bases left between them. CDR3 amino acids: CASSIGGDQPQHF. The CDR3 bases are TGTGCCAGTAGTATAGGAGGGGATCAGCCCCAGCATTTT.

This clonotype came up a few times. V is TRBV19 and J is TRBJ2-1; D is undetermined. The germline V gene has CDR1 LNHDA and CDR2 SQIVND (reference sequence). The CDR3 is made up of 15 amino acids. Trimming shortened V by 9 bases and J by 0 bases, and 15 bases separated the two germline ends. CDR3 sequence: CASSGEESSYNEQFF. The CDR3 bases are TGTGCCAGCAGTGGAGAGGAGAGCTCCTACAATGAGCAGTTCTTC. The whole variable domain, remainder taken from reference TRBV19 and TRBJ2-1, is DGGITQSPKYLFRKEGQNVTLSCEQNLNHDAMYWYRQDPGQGLRLIYYSQIVNDFQKGDIAEGYSVSREKKESFPLTVTSAQKNPTAFYLCASSGEESSYNEQFFGPGTRLTVL.

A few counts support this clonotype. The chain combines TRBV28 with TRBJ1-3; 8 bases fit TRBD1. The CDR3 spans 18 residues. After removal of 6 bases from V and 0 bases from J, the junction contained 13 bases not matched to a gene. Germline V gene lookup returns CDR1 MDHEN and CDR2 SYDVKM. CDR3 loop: CASSPMDRASSSGNTIYF. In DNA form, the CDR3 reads TGTGCCAGCAGCCCGATGGACAGGGCCTCGAGCTCTGGAAACACCATATATTTT.

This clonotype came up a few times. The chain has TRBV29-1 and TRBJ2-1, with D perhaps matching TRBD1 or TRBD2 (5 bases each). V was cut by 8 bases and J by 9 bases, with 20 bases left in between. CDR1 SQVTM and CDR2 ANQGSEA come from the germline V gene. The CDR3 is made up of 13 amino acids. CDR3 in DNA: TGCAGCCCTGTTTCTGACAGAGAGGGTGAGCAGTTCTTC. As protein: CSPVSDREGEQFF.

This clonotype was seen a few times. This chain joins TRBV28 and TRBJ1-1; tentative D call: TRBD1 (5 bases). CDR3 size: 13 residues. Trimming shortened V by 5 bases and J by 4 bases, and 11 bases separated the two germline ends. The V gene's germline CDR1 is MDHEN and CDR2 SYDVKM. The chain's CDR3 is CASSPAGGTEAFF. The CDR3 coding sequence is TGTGCCAGCAGTCCCGCGGGGGGCACTGAAGCTTTCTTT.

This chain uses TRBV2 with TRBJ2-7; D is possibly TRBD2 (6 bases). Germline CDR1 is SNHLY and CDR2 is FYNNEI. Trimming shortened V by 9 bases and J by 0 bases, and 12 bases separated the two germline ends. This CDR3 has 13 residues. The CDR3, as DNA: TGTGCCAGAGGACGGGAGAGCTCCTACGAGCAGTACTTC. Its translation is CARGRESSYEQYF.

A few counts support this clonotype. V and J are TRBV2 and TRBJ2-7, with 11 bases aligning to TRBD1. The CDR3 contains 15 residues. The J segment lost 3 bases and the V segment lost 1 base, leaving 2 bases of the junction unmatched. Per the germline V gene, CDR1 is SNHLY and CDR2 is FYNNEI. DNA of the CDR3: TGTGCCAGCAGTGAAGGGACAGGGGGCTTCTACGAGCAGTACTTC. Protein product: CASSEGTGGFYEQYF.

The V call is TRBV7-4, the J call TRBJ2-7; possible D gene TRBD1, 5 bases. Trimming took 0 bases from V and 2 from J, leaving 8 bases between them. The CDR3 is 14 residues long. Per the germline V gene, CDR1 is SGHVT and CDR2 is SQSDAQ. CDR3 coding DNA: TGTGCCAGCAGCTTAGCGATCAGGGCCTACGAGCAGTACTTC. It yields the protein CASSLAIRAYEQYF.

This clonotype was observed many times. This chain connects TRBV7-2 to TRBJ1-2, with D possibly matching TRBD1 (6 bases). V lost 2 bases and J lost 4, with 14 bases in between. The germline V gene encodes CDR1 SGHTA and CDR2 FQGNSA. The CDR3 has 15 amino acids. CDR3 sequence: CASSLTPGQTYGYTF. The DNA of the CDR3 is TGTGCCAGCAGCTTAACCCCCGGACAGACCTATGGCTACACCTTC.

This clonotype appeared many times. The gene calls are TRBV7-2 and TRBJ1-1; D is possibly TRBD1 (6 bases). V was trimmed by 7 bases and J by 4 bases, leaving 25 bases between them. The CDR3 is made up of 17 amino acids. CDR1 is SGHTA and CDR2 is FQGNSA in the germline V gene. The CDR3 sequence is CASTDAFETGRFTEAFF. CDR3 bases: TGTGCCAGCACCGATGCATTTGAGACAGGACGTTTCACTGAAGCTTTCTTT.